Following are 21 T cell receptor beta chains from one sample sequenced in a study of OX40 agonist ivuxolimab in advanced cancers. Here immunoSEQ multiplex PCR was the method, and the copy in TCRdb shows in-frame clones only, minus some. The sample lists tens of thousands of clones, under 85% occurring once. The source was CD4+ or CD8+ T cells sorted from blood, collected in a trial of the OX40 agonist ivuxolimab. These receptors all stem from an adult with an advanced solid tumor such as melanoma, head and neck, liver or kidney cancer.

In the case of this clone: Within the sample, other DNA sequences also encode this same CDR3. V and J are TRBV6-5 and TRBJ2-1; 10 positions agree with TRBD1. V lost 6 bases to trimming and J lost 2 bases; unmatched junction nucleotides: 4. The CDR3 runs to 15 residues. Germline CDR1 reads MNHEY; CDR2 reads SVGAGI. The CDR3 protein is CASSADRGPYNEQFF. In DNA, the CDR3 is TGTGCCAGCAGCGCTGACAGGGGGCCCTACAATGAGCAGTTCTTC.

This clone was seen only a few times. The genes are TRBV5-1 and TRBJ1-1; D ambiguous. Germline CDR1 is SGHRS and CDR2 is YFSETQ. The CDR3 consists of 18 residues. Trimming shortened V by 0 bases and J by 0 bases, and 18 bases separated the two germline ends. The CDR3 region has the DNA TGCGCCAGCAGCTTGGGATTTCTCGGTAGGAGCATGAACACTGAAGCTTTCTTT. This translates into CASSLGFLGRSMNTEAFF.

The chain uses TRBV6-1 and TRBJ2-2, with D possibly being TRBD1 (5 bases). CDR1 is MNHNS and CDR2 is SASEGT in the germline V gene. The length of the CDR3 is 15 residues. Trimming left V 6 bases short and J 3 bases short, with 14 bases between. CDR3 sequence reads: CASRKTLGDTGELFF. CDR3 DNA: TGTGCCAGCAGGAAGACATTAGGGGACACCGGGGAGCTGTTTTTT.

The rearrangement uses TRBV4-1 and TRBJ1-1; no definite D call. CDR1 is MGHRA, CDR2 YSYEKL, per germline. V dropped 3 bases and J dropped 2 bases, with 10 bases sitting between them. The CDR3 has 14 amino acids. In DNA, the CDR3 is TGCGCCAGCAGCCAGCTCGGTTTAAACACTGAAGCTTTCTTT. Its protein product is CASSQLGLNTEAFF.

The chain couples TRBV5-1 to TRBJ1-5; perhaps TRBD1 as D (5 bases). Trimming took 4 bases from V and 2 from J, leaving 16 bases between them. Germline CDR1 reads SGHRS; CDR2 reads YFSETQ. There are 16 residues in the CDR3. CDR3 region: CASSPGGGGGNQPQHF. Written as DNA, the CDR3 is TGCGCCAGCAGCCCTGGTGGGGGAGGGGGCAATCAGCCCCAGCATTTT. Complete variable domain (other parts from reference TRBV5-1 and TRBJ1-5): KAGVTQTPRYLIKTRGQQVTLSCSPISGHRSVSWYQQTPGQGLQFLFEYFSETQRNKGNFPGRFSGRQFSNSRSEMNVSTLELGDSALYLCASSPGGGGGNQPQHFGDGTRLSIL.

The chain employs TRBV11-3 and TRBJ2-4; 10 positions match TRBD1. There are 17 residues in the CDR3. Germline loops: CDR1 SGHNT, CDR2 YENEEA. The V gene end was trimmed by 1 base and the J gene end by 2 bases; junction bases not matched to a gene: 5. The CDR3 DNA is TGTGCCAGCAGCTTAGGGGACAGGGGTTCACCCAAAAACATTCAGTACTTC. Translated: CASSLGDRGSPKNIQYF.

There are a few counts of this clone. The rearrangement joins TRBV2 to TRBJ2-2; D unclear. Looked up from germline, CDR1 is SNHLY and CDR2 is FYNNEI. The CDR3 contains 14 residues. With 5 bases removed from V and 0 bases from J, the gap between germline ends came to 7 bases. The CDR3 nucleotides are TGTGCCAGCAGTTACAGATCGAACACCGGGGAGCTGTTTTTT. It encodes CASSYRSNTGELFF.

Written as DNA, the CDR3 is TGCGCCAGCAGCTTACAGGGTTACGAGCAGTTCTTC. Translated, it gives CASSLQGYEQFF. The chain uses TRBV5-1 and TRBJ2-1; the D gene is possibly TRBD1 (6 bases). Germline V gene sequence: CDR1 SGHRS, CDR2 YFSETQ. Trimming shortened V by 2 bases and J by 10 bases, and 10 bases separated the two germline ends. CDR3 size: 12 residues.

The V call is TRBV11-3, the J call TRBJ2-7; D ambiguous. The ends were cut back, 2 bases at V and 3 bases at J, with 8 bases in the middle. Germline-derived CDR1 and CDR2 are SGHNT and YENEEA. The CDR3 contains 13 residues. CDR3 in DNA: TGTGCCAGCAGCTTAAGAGCCGACTACGAGCAGTACTTC. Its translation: CASSLRADYEQYF.

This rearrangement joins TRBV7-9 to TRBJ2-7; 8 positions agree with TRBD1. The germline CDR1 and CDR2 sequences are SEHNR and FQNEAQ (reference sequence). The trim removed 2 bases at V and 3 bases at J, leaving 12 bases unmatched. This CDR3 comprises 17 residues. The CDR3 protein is CASSLIGRRGRFYEQYF. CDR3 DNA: TGTGCCAGCAGCTTAATAGGTCGCAGGGGGCGCTTCTACGAGCAGTACTTC.

Here the CDR3 DNA reads TGTGCCAGCAGCCCGGGGGGCAGGGAGACCCAGTACTTC. Protein sequence: CASSPGGRETQYF. The J gene is TRBJ2-5, the V gene TRBV7-3; TRBD2 might be the D (7 bases). V shed 5 bases and J shed 5 bases, with 12 bases lying between them. The CDR3 consists of 13 residues. The germline gives CDR1 SGHTA, CDR2 FQGTGA.

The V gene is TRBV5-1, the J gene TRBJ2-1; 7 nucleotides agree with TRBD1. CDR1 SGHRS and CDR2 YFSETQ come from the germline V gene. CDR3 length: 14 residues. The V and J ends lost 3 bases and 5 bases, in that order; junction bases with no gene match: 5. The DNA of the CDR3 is TGCGCCAGCAGCTCGGGACAGTTTAACAATGAGCAGTTCTTC. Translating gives CASSSGQFNNEQFF.

The CDR3 nucleotides are TGCAGTGCCACGACCGGGCATGAGCAGTTCTTC. It specifies CSATTGHEQFF. The V call is TRBV20-1, the J call TRBJ2-1; D gene uncertain. Germline loops: CDR1 DFQATT, CDR2 SNEGSKA (reference sequence). The CDR3 runs to 11 residues. Trimming stripped 6 bases from V and 8 bases from J, with 11 bases between.

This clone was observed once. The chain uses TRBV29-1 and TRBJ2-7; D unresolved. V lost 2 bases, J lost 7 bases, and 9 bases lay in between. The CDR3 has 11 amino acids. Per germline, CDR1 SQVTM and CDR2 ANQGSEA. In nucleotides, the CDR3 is TGCAGCGTTGAACATGGGTTAGAGCAGTACTTC. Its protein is CSVEHGLEQYF.

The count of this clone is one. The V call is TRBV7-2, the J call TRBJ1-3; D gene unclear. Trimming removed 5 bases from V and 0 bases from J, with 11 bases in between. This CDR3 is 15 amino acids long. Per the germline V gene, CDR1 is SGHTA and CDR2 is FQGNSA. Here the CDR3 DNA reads TGTGCCAGCAGCCCACAGAGCCGCTCTGGAAACACCATATATTTT. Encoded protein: CASSPQSRSGNTIYF.

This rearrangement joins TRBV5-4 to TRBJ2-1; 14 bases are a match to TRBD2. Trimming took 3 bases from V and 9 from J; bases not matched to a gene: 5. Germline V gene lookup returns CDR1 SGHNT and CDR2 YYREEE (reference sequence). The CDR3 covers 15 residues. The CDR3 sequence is CASSSGLAGVGEQFF. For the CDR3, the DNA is TGTGCCAGCAGCTCGGGACTAGCGGGAGTTGGTGAGCAGTTCTTC.

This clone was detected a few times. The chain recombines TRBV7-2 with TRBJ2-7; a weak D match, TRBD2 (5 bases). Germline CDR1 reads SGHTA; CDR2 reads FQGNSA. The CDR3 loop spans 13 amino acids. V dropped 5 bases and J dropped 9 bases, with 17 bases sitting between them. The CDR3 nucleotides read TGTGCCAGCAGCATTAGGACTGTCGACGGGCAGTACTTC. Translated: CASSIRTVDGQYF.

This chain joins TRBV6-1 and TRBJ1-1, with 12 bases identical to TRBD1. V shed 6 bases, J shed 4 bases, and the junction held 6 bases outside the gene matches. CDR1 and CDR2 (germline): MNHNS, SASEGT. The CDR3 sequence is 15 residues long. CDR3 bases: TGTGCCAGCAGGGGGACAGGGGGCAGAGGCACTGAAGCTTTCTTT. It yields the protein CASRGTGGRGTEAFF.

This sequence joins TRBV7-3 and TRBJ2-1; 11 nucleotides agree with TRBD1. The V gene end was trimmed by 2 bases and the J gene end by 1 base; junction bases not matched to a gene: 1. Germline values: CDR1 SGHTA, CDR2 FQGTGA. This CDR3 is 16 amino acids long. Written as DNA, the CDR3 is TGTGCCAGCAGCTTAGGACAGGGGGCTTCCTACAATGAGCAGTTCTTC. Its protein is CASSLGQGASYNEQFF.

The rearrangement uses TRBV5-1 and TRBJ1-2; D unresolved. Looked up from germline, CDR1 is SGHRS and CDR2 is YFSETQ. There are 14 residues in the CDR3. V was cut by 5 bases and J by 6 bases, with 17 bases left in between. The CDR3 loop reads CASRHVTTDHGYTF. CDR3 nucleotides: TGCGCCAGCAGACACGTAACAACAGATCATGGCTACACCTTC.

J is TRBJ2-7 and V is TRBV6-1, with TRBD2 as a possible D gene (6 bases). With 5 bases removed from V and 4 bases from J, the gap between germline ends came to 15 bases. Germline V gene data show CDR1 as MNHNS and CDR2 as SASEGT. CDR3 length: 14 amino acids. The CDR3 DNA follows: TGTGCCAGCAGTTTTTCCGGGACTTCATACGAGCAGTACTTC. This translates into CASSFSGTSYEQYF.